The rows below give T cell receptor beta chains drawn from one sample of a study of OX40 agonist ivuxolimab in advanced cancers. Libraries were prepared by immunoSEQ multiplex PCR; TCRdb keeps only in-frame clonotypes and omits some of them. The sample comprises about 80,000 clones, approximately 84% of which are singletons, and roughly 25% rests with the top ten. Material: CD4+ or CD8+ T cells sorted from blood, obtained in a trial of the OX40 agonist ivuxolimab. These receptors all come from an adult with an advanced solid tumor such as melanoma, head and neck, liver or kidney cancer. CDR3s include the opening cysteine and the closing phenylalanine or tryptophan. D genes are given only for firm matches. Size values are once, few and many counts, or a class for expanded clones, and some rows have none.

TRBV5-1,14,TRBJ2-1,-,-,TGCGCCAGCAAGGGACACATCTCCTACAATGAGCAGTTCTTC,CASKGHISYNEQFF
TRBV7-9,13,TRBJ2-7,-,-,TGTGCCAGCAGCCCCAGGGGCAGAACGGAGCAGTACTTC,CASSPRGRTEQYF
TRBV29-1,14,TRBJ2-7,-,-,TGCAGCGTTGAAGCCTCTGGGGGCCGCTACGAGCAGTACTTC,CSVEASGGRYEQYF
TRBV7-2,14,TRBJ1-1,-,TRBD1,TGTGCCAGCAGCTTACAGGGGGCGAACACTGAAGCTTTCTTT,CASSLQGANTEAFF
TRBV5-1,14,TRBJ2-1,-,-,TGCGCCAGCAGCTCCACCCCATCGACGGGTGAGCAGTTCTTC,CASSSTPSTGEQFF
TRBV15,15,TRBJ1-1,few,-,TGTGCCACCAGCAGGGATAAGGACGGCCGGAGGGGAGCTTTCTTT,CATSRDKDGRRGAFF
TRBV19,13,TRBJ1-1,-,TRBD1,TGTGCCAGTAGCGCACAGGGGGTAACTGAAGCTTTCTTT,CASSAQGVTEAFF
TRBV28,15,TRBJ1-2,-,-,TGTGCCAGCAGTTTCGGGCCGCAGGGCGGTGGCGGCTACACCTTC,CASSFGPQGGGGYTF
TRBV11-2,15,TRBJ1-6,once,TRBD1,TGTGCCAGCAGCTTAGGGGACAGGGATAATTCACCCCTCCACTTT,CASSLGDRDNSPLHF
TRBV7-2,15,TRBJ2-3,-,TRBD1,TGTGCCAGCAGCCCGATGGACAGGGGCGCAGGTACGCAGTATTTT,CASSPMDRGAGTQYF
TRBV4-1,17,TRBJ2-7,few,-,TGCGCCAGCAGCCAAAATCTATTCGGACTGGCCCGCGGCGAGCAGTACTTC,CASSQNLFGLARGEQYF
TRBV7-9,15,TRBJ2-1,-,-,TGTGCCAGCAGCTCACCGGGGGCCACCCTCGATGAGCAGTTCTTC,CASSSPGATLDEQFF
TRBV10-3,13,TRBJ2-7,-,TRBD1,TGTGCCATCAAGGGACAGGGCATCTACGAGCAGTACTTC,CAIKGQGIYEQYF
TRBV19,13,TRBJ1-5,-,-,TGTGCCAGTAGGCAGGGGATCAATCAGCCCCAGCATTTT,CASRQGINQPQHF
TRBV28,16,TRBJ2-1,-,TRBD2,TGTGCCAGCAGTGATTCCAAGCGGGGGGGCCGGTATGAGCAGTTCTTC,CASSDSKRGGRYEQFF
TRBV4-3,17,TRBJ2-2,once,-,TGCGCCAGCAGCCAGGCCGACATGGGGTTTATTACCGGGGAGCTGTTTTTT,CASSQADMGFITGELFF
TRBV2,12,TRBJ2-7,-,-,TGTGCCAGCAGTTCCCAAGGGGGGGAGCAGTACTTC,CASSSQGGEQYF
TRBV9,17,TRBJ2-1,-,TRBD2,TGTGCCAGCAGCGCACTAGCGGGAGACTTGCCACTCAATGAGCAGTTCTTC,CASSALAGDLPLNEQFF
TRBV9,16,TRBJ2-2,-,TRBD2,TGTGCCAGCAGCGGCGGACTAGCGGCGAACACCGGGGAGCTGTTTTTT,CASSGGLAANTGELFF
TRBV5-1,14,TRBJ2-2,-,-,TGCGCCAGCAGTCCTAGCGCTAACACCGGGGAGCTGTTTTTT,CASSPSANTGELFF
TRBV4-3,15,TRBJ1-5,-,TRBD1,TGCGCCAGCAGCCAAACGGGACAGATCAATCAGCCCCAGCATTTT,CASSQTGQINQPQHF
TRBV9,12,TRBJ2-7,-,TRBD1,TGTGCCAGCAGCGTTGGGACAGGGGAGCAGTACTTC,CASSVGTGEQYF
TRBV6-1,14,TRBJ1-2,once,-,TGTGCCAGCAGTGAAGCGAGGGCATCTTATGGCTACACCTTC,CASSEARASYGYTF
TRBV11-3,14,TRBJ2-7,-,TRBD1,TGTGCCAGCAGCTTAGGGGACAGGGTCGGCGAGCAGTACTTC,CASSLGDRVGEQYF
TRBV30,15,TRBJ2-5,-,TRBD2,TGTGGCTGGACCCCCCTAGCGGGGGCGCAAGAGACCCAGTACTTC,CGWTPLAGAQETQYF
TRBV12-5,18,TRBJ2-7,-,TRBD1,TGTGCTAGTGGTTTGGTACATTTAGGGCAGGGGGCGCGAGACGAGCAGTACTTC,CASGLVHLGQGARDEQYF
TRBV7-7,15,TRBJ2-1,-,TRBD2,TGTGCCAGCAGCTTAAGCGAGCGGGAGTGGAATGAGCAGTTCTTC,CASSLSEREWNEQFF
TRBV18,18,TRBJ1-6,few,-,TGTGCCAGCTCGCTAGACGGGAACGATCGCTCCTATAATTCACCCCTCCACTTT,CASSLDGNDRSYNSPLHF
TRBV28,16,TRBJ2-6,-,-,TGTGCCAGCAGTTCAGATCCCTTCTCTGGGGCCAACGTCCTGACTTTC,CASSSDPFSGANVLTF
TRBV19,12,TRBJ1-4,few,-,TGTGCCAGTAATACACACGGGGAAAAACTGTTTTTT,CASNTHGEKLFF
TRBV5-4,14,TRBJ1-2,-,-,TGTGCCAGCAGCTTGTCACTAGCTAACTATGGCTACACCTTC,CASSLSLANYGYTF